A selection of T cell receptor beta chains follows, all from one sample in a study of tumor-infiltrating lymphocytes in primary liver carcinoma. TCRdb re-derived calls from the multiplex PCR reads in MiXCR, one entry per CDR3 protein. The sample yields about 200,000 distinct CDR3 sequences, about 61% seen once. The sample comprised peripheral blood. The receptors derive from a woman aged 55-69 years with primary liver carcinoma and hepatitis B virus infection. CDR3s include the opening cysteine and the closing phenylalanine or tryptophan. Fields, in order: D gene, clone size, J gene, V gene, CDR3 protein, CDR3 DNA. D genes are given only for firm matches. Rows give clone size only sometimes, using once, few, many, or a class for an expanded clone.

>-|many|TRBJ1-4|TRBV4-1
CASSPLRDGNEKLFF
TGCGCCAGCAGCCCCCTCCGGGACGGGAATGAAAAACTGTTTTTT
>TRBD1|-|TRBJ2-2|TRBV5-1
CASGGQFTGELFF
TGCGCCAGCGGGGGACAGTTCACCGGGGAGCTGTTTTTT
>-|-|TRBJ1-5|TRBV21-1
CASSKYGGRNQPQHF
TGTGCCAGCAGCAAGTACGGGGGACGCAATCAGCCCCAGCATTTT
>-|-|TRBJ2-5|TRBV6-6
CASGLGPQETQYF
TGTGCCAGCGGTTTAGGGCCCCAAGAGACCCAGTACTTC
>TRBD2|-|TRBJ2-5|TRBV5-6
CASSLRGGEAQYF
TGTGCCAGCAGCTTGCGGGGGGGCGAGGCCCAGTATTTC
>-|-|TRBJ2-2|TRBV11-2
CASSLDRKARELFF
TGTGCCAGCAGCTTAGATCGTAAGGCCCGGGAGTTGTTTTTT
>-|once|TRBJ1-4|TRBV7-9
CASSSGGVLGLFF
TGTGCCAGCAGCTCCGGGGGGGTTCTGGGGCTGTTTTTT
>-|-|TRBJ1-1|TRBV6-5
CARSLQGLSEAFF
TGTGCCAGGAGTTTGCAGGGACTAAGTGAAGCTTTCTTT
>-|once|TRBJ2-3|TRBV28
CASSNPGISTDTQYF
TGTGCCAGCAGTAATCCGGGAATAAGCACAGATACGCAGTACTTT
>TRBD2|-|TRBJ2-1|TRBV5-5
CASSIEASGRSYNEQFF
TGTGCCAGCAGCATTGAGGCTAGCGGGAGGTCATACAATGAGCAGTTCTTC
>-|-|TRBJ2-7|TRBV7-2
CASSLELGAYEQYF
TGTGCCAGCAGCTTAGAGTTAGGGGCCTACGAGCAGTACTTC
>-|-|TRBJ2-5|TRBV18
CASLRAAQETQYF
TGTGCCAGCTTGCGGGCCGCCCAAGAGACCCAGTACTTC
>TRBD1|-|TRBJ2-3|TRBV4-1
CASSQGTGGDTKYF
TGCGCCAGCAGCCAGGGGACAGGGGGAGATACGAAGTATTTT
>-|once|TRBJ2-7|TRBV11-2
CASSLYIGVAYEQYF
TGTGCCAGCAGTTTATATATAGGGGTGGCCTACGAGCAGTACTTC
>-|few|TRBJ1-3|TRBV5-5
CASSSVDRAIAGNTIYF
TGTGCCAGCAGCTCTGTGGACCGGGCGATCGCTGGAAACACCATATATTTT
>-|-|TRBJ2-1|TRBV11-3
CANSLDPRSFSCNEQFF
TGTGCCAACAGCTTAGATCCCAGGAGCTTTTCCTGCAATGAGCAGTTCTTC
>-|few|TRBJ1-3|TRBV5-1
CASSLSGTTGNTIYF
TGCGCCAGCAGCTTGTCAGGGACGACTGGAAACACCATATATTTT
>-|-|TRBJ2-7|TRBV13
CASSLLGAPSYEQYF
TGTGCCAGCAGCTTGCTTGGAGCGCCCTCCTACGAGCAGTACTTC
>-|-|TRBJ2-1|TRBV4-2
CASNQGGYRTSPPFF
TGTGCCAGCAACCAAGGCGGGTACAGGACAAGCCCCCCGTTCTTC
>-|-|TRBJ1-2|TRBV11-2
CASSPGGGFGYTF
TGTGCCAGCAGCCCGGGTGGGGGGTTTGGCTACACCTTC
>TRBD2|many|TRBJ2-3|TRBV7-8
CASSSRTSGSITDTQYF
TGTGCCAGCAGCTCACGGACTAGCGGGAGTATCACAGATACGCAGTATTTT
>TRBD1|-|TRBJ1-2|TRBV15
CATSRAPTGDGYTF
TGTGCCACCAGCAGAGCGCCTACAGGGGACGGCTACACCTTC
>TRBD2|many|TRBJ2-2|TRBV6-6
CASTYSGKNTGELFF
TGTGCCAGCACCTATAGCGGGAAGAACACCGGGGAGCTGTTTTTT
>-|-|TRBJ2-2|TRBV4-2
CASSRAGNTGELFF
TGTGCCAGCAGCCGAGCCGGGAACACCGGGGAGCTGTTTTTT
>TRBD1|-|TRBJ2-2|TRBV6-1
CASSEKRGRSTGELFF
TGTGCCAGCAGTGAAAAGAGGGGGCGAAGCACTGGGGAACTGTTTTTT
>TRBD1|-|TRBJ1-1|TRBV5-1
CASSGGQVVMMNTEAFF
TGCGCCAGCAGCGGGGGACAGGTGGTTATGATGAACACTGAAGCTTTCTTT
>-|-|TRBJ1-5|TRBV5-8
CASSPPGLNQPQHF
TGTGCCAGCAGCCCACCGGGACTCAATCAGCCCCAGCATTTT
>-|many|TRBJ2-7|TRBV29-1
CSAEDNSYEQYF
TGCAGCGCAGAGGACAACTCCTACGAGCAGTACTTC
>TRBD1|many|TRBJ2-4|TRBV29-1
CSAARGIEKLQYF
TGCAGCGCCGCCAGGGGGATAGAAAAACTTCAGTACTTC
>-|-|TRBJ2-1|TRBV6-6
CAISYNEALYYNEQFF
TGTGCCATCAGTTACAACGAAGCGCTATACTACAATGAGCAGTTCTTC
>TRBD1|-|TRBJ2-2|TRBV2
CASSTRTGGTGELFF
TGTGCCAGCAGTACTAGGACAGGGGGCACCGGGGAGCTGTTTTTT
>-|many|TRBJ2-3|TRBV6-5
CASRGGGRADTQYF
TGTGCCAGCCGGGGAGGGGGGCGCGCAGATACGCAGTATTTT
>-|-|TRBJ2-1|TRBV29-1
CSVSELKNDPSGYYNEQFF
TGCAGCGTTTCTGAACTCAAGAACGACCCGAGCGGGTACTACAATGAGCAGTTCTTC
>TRBD1|-|TRBJ1-2|TRBV15
CATSRGQGNGYTF
TGTGCCACCAGCAGGGGACAGGGTAATGGCTACACCTTC
>-|-|TRBJ1-5|TRBV5-6
CASSLYQNSNQPRHF
TGTGCCAGCAGCTTGTACCAGAATAGCAATCAGCCCCGGCATTTT
>TRBD2|-|TRBJ2-1|TRBV6-1
CDIQGLAGRYEQFF
TGTGACATTCAGGGACTAGCGGGAAGATATGAGCAGTTCTTC
>TRBD1|-|TRBJ2-7|TRBV11-2
CTSSPRAGGEYEQYF
TGTACCAGCAGCCCAAGGGCAGGGGGTGAATACGAGCAGTACTTC